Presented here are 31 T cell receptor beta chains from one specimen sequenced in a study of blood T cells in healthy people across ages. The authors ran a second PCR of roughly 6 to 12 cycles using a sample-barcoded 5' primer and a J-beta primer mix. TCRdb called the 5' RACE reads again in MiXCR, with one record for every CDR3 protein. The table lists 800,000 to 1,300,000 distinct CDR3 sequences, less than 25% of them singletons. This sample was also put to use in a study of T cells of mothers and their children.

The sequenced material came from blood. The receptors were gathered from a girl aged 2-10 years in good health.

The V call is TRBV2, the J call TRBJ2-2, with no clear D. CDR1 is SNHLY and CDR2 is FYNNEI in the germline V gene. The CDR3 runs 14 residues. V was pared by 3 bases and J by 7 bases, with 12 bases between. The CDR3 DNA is TGTGCCAGCAGTGAGACGGACCAGGTCGGGGAGCTGTTTTTT. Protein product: CASSETDQVGELFF.

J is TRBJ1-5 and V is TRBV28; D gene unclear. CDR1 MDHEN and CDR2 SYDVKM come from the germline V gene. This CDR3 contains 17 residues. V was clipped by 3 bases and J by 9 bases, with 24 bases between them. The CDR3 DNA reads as TGTGCCAGCAGTTTCAGCTCTTCCAGGTCCCTTCGGAGGCCCCAGCATTTT. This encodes CASSFSSSRSLRRPQHF. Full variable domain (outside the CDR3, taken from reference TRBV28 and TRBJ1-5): DVKVTQSSRYLVKRTGEKVFLECVQDMDHENMFWYRQDPGLGLRLIYFSYDVKMKEKGDIPEGYSVSREKKERFSLILESASTNQTSMYLCASSFSSSRSLRRPQHFGDGTRLSIL.

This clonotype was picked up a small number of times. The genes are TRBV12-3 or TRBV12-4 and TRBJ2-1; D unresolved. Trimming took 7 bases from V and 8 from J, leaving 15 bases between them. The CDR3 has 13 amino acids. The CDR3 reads CASTPVIDDEQFF. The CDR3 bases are TGTGCCAGCACCCCTGTCATTGACGATGAGCAGTTCTTC.

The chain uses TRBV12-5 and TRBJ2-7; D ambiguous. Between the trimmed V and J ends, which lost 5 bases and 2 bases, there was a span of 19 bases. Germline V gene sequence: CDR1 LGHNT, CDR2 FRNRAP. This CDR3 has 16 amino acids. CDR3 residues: CASGLLSGELTYEQYF. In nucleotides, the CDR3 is TGTGCTAGTGGTCTCCTCTCAGGAGAATTAACCTACGAGCAGTACTTC.

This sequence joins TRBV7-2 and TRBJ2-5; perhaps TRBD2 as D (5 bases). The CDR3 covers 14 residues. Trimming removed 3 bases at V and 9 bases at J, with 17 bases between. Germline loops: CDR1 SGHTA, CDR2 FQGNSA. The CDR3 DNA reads TGTGCCAGCAGCTTGAACTGGGAGCGGTGGGCCCAGTACTTC. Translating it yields CASSLNWERWAQYF.

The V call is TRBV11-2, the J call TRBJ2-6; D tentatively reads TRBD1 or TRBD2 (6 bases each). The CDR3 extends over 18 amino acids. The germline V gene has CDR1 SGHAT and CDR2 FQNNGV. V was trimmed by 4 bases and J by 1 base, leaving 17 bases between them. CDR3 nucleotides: TGTGCCAGCAGCTCACTAGCAGGAAGGGGGTCTGGGGCCAACGTCCTGACTTTC. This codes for CASSSLAGRGSGANVLTF. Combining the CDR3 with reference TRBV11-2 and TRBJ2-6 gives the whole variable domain EAGVAQSPRYKIIEKRQSVAFWCNPISGHATLYWYQQILGQGPKLLIQFQNNGVVDDSQLPKDRFSAERLKGVDSTLKIQPAKLEDSAVYLCASSSLAGRGSGANVLTFGAGSRLTVL.

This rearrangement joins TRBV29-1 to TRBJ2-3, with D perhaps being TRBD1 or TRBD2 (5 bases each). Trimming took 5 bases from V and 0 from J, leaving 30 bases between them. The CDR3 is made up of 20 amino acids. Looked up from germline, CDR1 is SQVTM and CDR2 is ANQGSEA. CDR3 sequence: CSVNHGDVWPISSSTDTQYF. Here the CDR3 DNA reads TGCAGCGTTAACCACGGGGACGTCTGGCCCATCTCATCTAGCACAGATACGCAGTATTTT.

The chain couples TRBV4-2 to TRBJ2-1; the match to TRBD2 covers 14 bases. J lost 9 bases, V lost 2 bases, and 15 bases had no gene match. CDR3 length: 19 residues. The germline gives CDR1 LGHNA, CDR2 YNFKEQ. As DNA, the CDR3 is TGTGCCAGCAGCCAAATAGTCAAGGGACTAGCGGGAGATGGCGGTGAGCAGTTCTTC. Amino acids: CASSQIVKGLAGDGGEQFF.

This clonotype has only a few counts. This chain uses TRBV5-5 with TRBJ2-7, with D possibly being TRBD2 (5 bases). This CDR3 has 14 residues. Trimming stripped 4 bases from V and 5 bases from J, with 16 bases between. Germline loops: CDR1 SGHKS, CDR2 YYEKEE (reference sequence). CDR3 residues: CASSRGWVRDEQYF. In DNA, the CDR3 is TGTGCCAGCAGCCGGGGATGGGTGCGGGACGAGCAGTACTTC.

The CDR3 nucleotides read TGTGCCAGCAGCCAAGAGAGGGGGGACGAGCAGTACTTC. Amino acid sequence: CASSQERGDEQYF. The chain combines TRBV3-1 with TRBJ2-5; possibly TRBD1 or TRBD2 for D (6 bases each). The DNA matches TRBJ2-7 better at its end, which makes the J call doubtful. The CDR3 length is 13 residues. In germline, CDR1 is LGHDT, CDR2 YNNKEL (reference sequence).

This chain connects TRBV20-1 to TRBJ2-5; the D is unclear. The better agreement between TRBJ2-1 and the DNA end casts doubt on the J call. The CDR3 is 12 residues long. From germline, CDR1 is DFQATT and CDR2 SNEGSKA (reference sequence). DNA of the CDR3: TGCAGTGCTAGTCAAGGCAGCAATGAGCAGTTCTTC. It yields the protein CSASQGSNEQFF.

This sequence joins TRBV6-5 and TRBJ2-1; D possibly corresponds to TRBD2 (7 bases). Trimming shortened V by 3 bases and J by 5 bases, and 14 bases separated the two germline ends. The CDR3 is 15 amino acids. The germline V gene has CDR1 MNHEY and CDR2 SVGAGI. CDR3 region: CASSYWRGPNNEQFF. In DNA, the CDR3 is TGTGCCAGCAGTTATTGGCGGGGGCCCAACAATGAGCAGTTCTTC.

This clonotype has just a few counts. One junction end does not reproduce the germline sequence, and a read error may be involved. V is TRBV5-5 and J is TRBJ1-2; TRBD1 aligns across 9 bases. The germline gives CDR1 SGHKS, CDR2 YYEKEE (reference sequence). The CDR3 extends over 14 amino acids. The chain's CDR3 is CAGSPGQGGEGYTF. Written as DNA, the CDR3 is TGTGCCGGCAGCCCGGGACAGGGCGGTGAGGGCTACACCTTC.

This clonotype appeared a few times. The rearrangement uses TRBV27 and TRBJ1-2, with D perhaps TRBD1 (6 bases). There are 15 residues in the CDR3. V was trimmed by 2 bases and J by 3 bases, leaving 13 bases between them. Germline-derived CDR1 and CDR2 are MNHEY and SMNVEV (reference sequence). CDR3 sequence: CASSLRGGAYYGYTF. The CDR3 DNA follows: TGTGCCAGCAGTTTACGTGGGGGGGCTTACTATGGCTACACCTTC.

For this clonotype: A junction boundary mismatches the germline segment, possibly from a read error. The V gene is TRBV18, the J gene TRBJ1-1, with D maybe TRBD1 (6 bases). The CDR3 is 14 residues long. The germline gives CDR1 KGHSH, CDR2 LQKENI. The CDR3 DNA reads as TGTGCCAGCTCACCCGTGGGGGCCGACACTGAAGCTTCCTTT. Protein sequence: CASSPVGADTEASF. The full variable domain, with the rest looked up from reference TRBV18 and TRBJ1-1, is NAGVMQNPRHLVRRRGQEARLRCSPMKGHSHVYWYRQLPEEGLKFMVYLQKENIIDESGMPKERFSAEFPKEGPSILRIQQVVRGDSAAYFCASSPVGADTEASFGQGTRLTVV.

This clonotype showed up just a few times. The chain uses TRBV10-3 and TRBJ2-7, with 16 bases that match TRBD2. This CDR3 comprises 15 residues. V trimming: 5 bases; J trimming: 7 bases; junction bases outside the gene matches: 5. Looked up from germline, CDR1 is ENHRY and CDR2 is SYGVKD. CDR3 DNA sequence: TGTGCCATCAGTACGGGACTAGCGGGGGGGCATGAGCAGTACTTC. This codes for CAISTGLAGGHEQYF.

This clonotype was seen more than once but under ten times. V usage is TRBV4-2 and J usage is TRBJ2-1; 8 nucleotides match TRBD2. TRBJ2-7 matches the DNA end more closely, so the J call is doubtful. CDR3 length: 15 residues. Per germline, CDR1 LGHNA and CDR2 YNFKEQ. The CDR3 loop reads CASSQGTSFTYEQYF. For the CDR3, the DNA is TGTGCCAGCAGCCAAGGGACTAGCTTTACCTACGAGCAGTACTTC.

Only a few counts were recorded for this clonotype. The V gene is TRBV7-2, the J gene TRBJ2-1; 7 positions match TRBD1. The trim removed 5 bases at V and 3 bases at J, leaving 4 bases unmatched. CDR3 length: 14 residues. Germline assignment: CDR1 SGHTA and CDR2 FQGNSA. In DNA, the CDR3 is TGTGCCAGCAGCGTACCAGGGGGCTACAATGAGCAGTTCTTC. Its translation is CASSVPGGYNEQFF.

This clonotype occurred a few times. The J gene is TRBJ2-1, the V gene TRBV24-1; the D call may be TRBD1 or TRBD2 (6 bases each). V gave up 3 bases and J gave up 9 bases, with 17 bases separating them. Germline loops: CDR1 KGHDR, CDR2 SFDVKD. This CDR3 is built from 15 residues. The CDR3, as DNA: TGTGCCACCAGTGATCGGGAACAGGGCGGGGTTGAGCAGTTCTTC. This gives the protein CATSDREQGGVEQFF.

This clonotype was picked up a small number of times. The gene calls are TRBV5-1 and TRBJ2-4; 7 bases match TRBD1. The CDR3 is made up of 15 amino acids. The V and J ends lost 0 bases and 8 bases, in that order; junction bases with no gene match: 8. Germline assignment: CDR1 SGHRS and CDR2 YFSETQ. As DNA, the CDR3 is TGCGCCAGCAGCTTGGCCGACAGGGAAACGGACATTCAGTACTTC. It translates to CASSLADRETDIQYF.

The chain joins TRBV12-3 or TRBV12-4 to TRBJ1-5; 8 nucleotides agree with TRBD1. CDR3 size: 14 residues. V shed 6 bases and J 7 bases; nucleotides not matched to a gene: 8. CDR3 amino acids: CASSDGQGPQPQHF. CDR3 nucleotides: TGTGCCAGCAGCGACGGACAGGGCCCCCAGCCCCAGCATTTT.

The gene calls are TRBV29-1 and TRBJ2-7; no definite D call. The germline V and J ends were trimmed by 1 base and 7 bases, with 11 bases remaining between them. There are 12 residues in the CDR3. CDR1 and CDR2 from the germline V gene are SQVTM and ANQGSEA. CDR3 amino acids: CSVEGVLGEQYF. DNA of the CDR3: TGCAGCGTTGAAGGCGTACTGGGAGAGCAGTACTTC.

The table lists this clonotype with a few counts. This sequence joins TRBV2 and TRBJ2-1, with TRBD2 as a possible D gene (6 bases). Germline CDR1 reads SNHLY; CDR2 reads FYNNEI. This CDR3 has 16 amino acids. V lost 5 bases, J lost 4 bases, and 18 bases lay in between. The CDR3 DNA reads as TGTGCCAGCAGTCCGCCCAGCGGGCAGAAGTACAATGAGCAGTTCTTC. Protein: CASSPPSGQKYNEQFF.

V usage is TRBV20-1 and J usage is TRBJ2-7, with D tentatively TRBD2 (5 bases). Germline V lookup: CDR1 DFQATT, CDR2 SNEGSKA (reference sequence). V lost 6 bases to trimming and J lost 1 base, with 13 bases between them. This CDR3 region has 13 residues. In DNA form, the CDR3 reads TGCAGTGCCGGACTCGGATTTTCCTACGAGCAGTACTTC. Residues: CSAGLGFSYEQYF.

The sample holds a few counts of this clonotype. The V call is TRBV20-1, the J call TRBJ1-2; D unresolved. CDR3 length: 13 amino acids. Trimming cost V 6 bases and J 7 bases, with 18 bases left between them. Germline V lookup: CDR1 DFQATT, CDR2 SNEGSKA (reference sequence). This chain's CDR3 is CSAPREGDAGYTF. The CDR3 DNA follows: TGCAGTGCCCCTCGGGAGGGCGACGCTGGCTACACCTTC.

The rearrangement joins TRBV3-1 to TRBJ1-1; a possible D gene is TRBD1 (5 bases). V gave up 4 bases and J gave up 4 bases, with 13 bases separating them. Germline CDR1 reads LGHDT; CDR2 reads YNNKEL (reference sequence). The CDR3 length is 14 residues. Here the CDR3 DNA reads TGTGCCAGCAGCCCGAGACCAGGGAGCACTGAAGCTTTCTTT. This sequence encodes CASSPRPGSTEAFF.

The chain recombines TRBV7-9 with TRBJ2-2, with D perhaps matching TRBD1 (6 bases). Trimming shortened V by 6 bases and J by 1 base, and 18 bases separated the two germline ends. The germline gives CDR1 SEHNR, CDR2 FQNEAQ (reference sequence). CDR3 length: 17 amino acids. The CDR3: CASRLPPGQMNTGELFF. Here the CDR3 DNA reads TGTGCCAGCAGGCTACCCCCGGGACAAATGAACACCGGGGAGCTGTTTTTT.

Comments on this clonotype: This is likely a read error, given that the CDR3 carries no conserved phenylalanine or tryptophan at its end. The CDR3 spells CATSRDSLAKNIQYL. The CDR3 DNA follows: TGTGCCACCAGCAGAGATTCCCTAGCCAAAAACATTCAGTACCTC. The chain carries TRBV15 and TRBJ2-4; the D is unclear. CDR3 length: 15 residues. The germline V gene has CDR1 LNHNV and CDR2 YYDKDF (reference sequence). V lost 0 bases and J 0 bases, leaving 6 bases between the germline ends.

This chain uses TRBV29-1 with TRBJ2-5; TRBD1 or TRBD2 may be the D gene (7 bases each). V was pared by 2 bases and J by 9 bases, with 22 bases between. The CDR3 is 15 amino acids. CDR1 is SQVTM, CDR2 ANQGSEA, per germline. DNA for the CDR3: TGCAGCGTTGAACCCCTCGGGACAGTCCTAGCGGCCCAGTACTTC. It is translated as CSVEPLGTVLAAQYF.

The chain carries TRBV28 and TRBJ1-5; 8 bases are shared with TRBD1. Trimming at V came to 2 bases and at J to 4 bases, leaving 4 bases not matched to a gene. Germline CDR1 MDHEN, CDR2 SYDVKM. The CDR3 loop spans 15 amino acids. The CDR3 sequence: CASSLQGAGNQPQHF. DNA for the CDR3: TGTGCCAGCAGTTTACAGGGGGCTGGGAATCAGCCCCAGCATTTT.

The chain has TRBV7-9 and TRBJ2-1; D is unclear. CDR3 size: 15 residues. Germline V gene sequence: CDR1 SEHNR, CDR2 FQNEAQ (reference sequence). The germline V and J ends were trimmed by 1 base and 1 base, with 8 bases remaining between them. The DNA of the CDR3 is TGTGCCAGCAGCTTAGGGAATCCTTCCTACAATGAGCAGTTCTTC. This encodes CASSLGNPSYNEQFF.